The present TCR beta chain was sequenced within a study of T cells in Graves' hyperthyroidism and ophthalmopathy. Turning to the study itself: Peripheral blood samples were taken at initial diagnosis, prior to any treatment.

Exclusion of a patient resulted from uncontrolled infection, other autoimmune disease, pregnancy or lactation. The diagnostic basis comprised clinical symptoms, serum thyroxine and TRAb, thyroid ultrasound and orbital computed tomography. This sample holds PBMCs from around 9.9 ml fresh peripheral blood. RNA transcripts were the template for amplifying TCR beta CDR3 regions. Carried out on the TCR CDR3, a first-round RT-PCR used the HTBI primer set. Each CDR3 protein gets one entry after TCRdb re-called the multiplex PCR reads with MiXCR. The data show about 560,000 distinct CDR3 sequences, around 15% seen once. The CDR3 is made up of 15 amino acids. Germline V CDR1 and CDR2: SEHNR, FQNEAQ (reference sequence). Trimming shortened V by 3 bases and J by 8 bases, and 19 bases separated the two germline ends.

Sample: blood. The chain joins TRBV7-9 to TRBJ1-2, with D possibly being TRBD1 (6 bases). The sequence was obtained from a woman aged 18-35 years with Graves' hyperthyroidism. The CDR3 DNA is TGTGCCAGCAGCTTCACTGTCGACAGGACTAAGGGCTACACCTTC. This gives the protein CASSFTVDRTKGYTF.